The clone carrying this TCR beta chain was detected only once. Its antigen is unknown. As to time point: after neoadjuvant nivolumab, at surgical resection. These newly diagnosed stage II-IVA oral cavity squamous cell carcinoma patients had no prior systemic or radiation treatment. Assay used: immunoSEQ multiplex PCR; TCRdb lists only in-frame clones, some missing. Among tens of thousands of clones listed, 65% to 80% were seen once. This sample was included in a study of neoadjuvant anti-PD-1 for oral cavity cancer. About the research overall: Patients without progression got a fourth dose around day 43. Study conclusions and caveats: With three patients per group, TCR findings need larger cohorts.

The CDR3 length is 16 residues. The junction had 10 bases not matched to a gene; V was cut back by 8 bases and J by 0 bases. Looked up from germline, CDR1 is SGHRS and CDR2 is YFSETQ. The clonotype originates from a person between 35 and 79 years old with oral cavity squamous cell carcinoma. The sample was PBMCs, taken after nivolumab (anti-PD-1) treatment. The chain uses TRBV5-1 and TRBJ2-2; TRBD1 matches 7 bases. The CDR3 reads CASTLNRGSNTGELFF. In nucleotides, the CDR3 is TGCGCCAGTACACTAAACAGGGGTTCGAACACCGGGGAGCTGTTTTTT. Full variable domain (missing parts from reference TRBV5-1 and TRBJ2-2): KAGVTQTPRYLIKTRGQQVTLSCSPISGHRSVSWYQQTPGQGLQFLFEYFSETQRNKGNFPGRFSGRQFSNSRSEMNVSTLELGDSALYLCASTLNRGSNTGELFFGEGSRLTVL.